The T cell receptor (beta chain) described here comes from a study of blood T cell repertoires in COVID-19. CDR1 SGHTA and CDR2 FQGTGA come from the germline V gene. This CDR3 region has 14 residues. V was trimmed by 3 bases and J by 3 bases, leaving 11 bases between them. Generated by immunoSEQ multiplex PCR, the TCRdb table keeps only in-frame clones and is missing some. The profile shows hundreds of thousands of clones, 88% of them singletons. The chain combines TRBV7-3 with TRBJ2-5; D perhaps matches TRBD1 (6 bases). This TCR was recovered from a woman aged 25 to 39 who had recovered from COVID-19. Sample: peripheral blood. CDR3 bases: TGTGCCAGCAGCTTGGCAGGGGCGGAAGAGACCCAGTACTTC. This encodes CASSLAGAEETQYF.